The source of this T cell receptor (beta chain) is a study of multiple sclerosis patients with progressive multifocal leukoencephalopathy. This CDR3 comprises 14 residues. Germline assignment: CDR1 SGHTA and CDR2 FQGNSA. V lost 8 bases, J lost 2 bases, and 16 bases lay in between. Study conclusions and caveats: In most PML patients, TRB repertoires appeared less diverse by entropy. Before and during natalizumab, the clones expanded at PML already existed.

The assay was run at survey level. Generated by immunoSEQ multiplex PCR, the TCRdb table keeps only in-frame clones and is missing some. The data show 20,000 to 30,000 clones, approximately 90% seen once. Documented time point: roughly 12 months of natalizumab therapy. T1 and T2 blood were collected at 6 and 12 months of natalizumab. Turning to this clone: Its antigen is undetermined.

The chain couples TRBV7-2 to TRBJ2-7; tentatively, D is TRBD1 or TRBD2 (5 bases each). The source material was PBMCs, sampled from a patient treated with natalizumab. The clonotype was recovered from a man aged 25 to 40 with multiple sclerosis. The CDR3 nucleotides read TGTGCCAGCGCCGCGGCAGGGAGCACCTACGAGCAGTACTTC. Amino acid sequence: CASAAAGSTYEQYF.